Listed here are 14 T cell receptor beta chains from one sample, sequenced in a study of cytomegalovirus exposure and HLA in healthy donors. Use of 60 Vbeta and 13 Jbeta primers characterized the PCR. Generated by immunoSEQ multiplex PCR, the TCRdb table keeps only in-frame clones and is missing some. Of tens of thousands of clones listed, around 67% were seen once; the top ten hold about 6.9%. The specimen was PBMCs. These TCRs come from a woman aged 45-59 years in good health and CMV-seropositive.

V usage is TRBV5-5 and J usage is TRBJ2-3; D is perhaps TRBD2 (7 bases). With 5 bases removed from V and 5 bases from J, the gap between germline ends came to 15 bases. Looked up from germline, CDR1 is SGHKS and CDR2 is YYEKEE (reference sequence). There are 14 residues in the CDR3. The CDR3 sequence: CASSGGAGEDTQYF. Here the CDR3 DNA reads TGTGCCAGCAGTGGGGGGGCAGGAGAAGATACGCAGTATTTT.

The chain carries TRBV27 and TRBJ1-1; the D is unclear. With 8 bases removed from V and 1 base from J, the gap between germline ends came to 8 bases. CDR1 and CDR2 from the germline V gene are MNHEY and SMNVEV (reference sequence). The CDR3 is 12 residues long. CDR3 protein: CASGHRNTEAFF. The CDR3, as DNA: TGTGCCAGCGGTCATAGGAACACTGAAGCTTTCTTT.

The chain is built from TRBV19 and TRBJ2-2; D unclear. The CDR3 is made up of 15 amino acids. Trimming stripped 3 bases from V and 0 bases from J, with 8 bases between. CDR1 and CDR2 from the germline V gene are LNHDA and SQIVND (reference sequence). The CDR3 DNA reads as TGTGCCAGTAGTATCCTGGCGGCGAACACCGGGGAGCTGTTTTTT. This sequence encodes CASSILAANTGELFF.

This clone was counted once. This chain links TRBV2 with TRBJ1-1; 8 nucleotides agree with TRBD1. With V trimmed by 6 bases and J by 1 base, 13 bases remained unmatched. The CDR3 totals 17 residues. Germline CDR1 and CDR2: SNHLY and FYNNEI. The CDR3 DNA sequence: TGTGCCAGCAGGCCAATTCCCGGGACAGGCACGAACACTGAAGCTTTCTTT. Translated: CASRPIPGTGTNTEAFF. Variable domain in full (rest from reference TRBV2 and TRBJ1-1): EPEVTQTPSHQVTQMGQEVILRCVPISNHLYFYWYRQILGQKVEFLVSFYNNEISEKSEIFDDQFSVERPDGSNFTLKIRSTKLEDSAMYFCASRPIPGTGTNTEAFFGQGTRLTVV.

This clone was picked up a small number of times. This chain joins TRBV13 and TRBJ1-1; D remains ambiguous. Germline CDR1 is PRHDT and CDR2 is FYEKMQ (reference sequence). Trimming took off 0 bases at V and 1 base at J, with 6 bases between the two ends. The CDR3 loop spans 14 amino acids. This CDR3 is CASSLGGKNTEAFF. The CDR3 nucleotides read TGTGCCAGCAGCTTAGGGGGCAAGAACACTGAAGCTTTCTTT.

J is TRBJ2-5 and V is TRBV5-1; no reliable D call. From germline, CDR1 is SGHRS and CDR2 YFSETQ. V lost 4 bases, J lost 3 bases, and 16 bases lay in between. The CDR3 length is 15 residues. As DNA, the CDR3 is TGCGCCAGCAGCCTTCGAGGCTATAAGGAAGAGACCCAGTACTTC. It specifies CASSLRGYKEETQYF.

About this clone itself: The germline gene is not matched at one end of the junction; a read error may be the cause. CDR3 in amino acids: CASSLPVGGLSGYIF. CDR3 sequence (DNA): TGTGCCAGCAGCCTTCCTGTGGGGGGTTTGAGTGGCTACATCTTC. The chain employs TRBV7-9 and TRBJ1-2; maybe TRBD1 (5 bases). The CDR3 covers 15 residues. Germline V gene sequence: CDR1 SEHNR, CDR2 FQNEAQ (reference sequence).

The chain employs TRBV13 and TRBJ2-3, with 12 bases identical to TRBD2. Germline V CDR1 and CDR2: PRHDT, FYEKMQ (reference sequence). The V and J ends lost 6 bases and 0 bases, in that order; junction bases with no gene match: 7. There are 17 residues in the CDR3. The CDR3 loop is CASRLGGTSGSTDTQYF. The CDR3 DNA reads as TGTGCCAGCAGATTGGGGGGGACTAGCGGGAGCACAGATACGCAGTATTTT.

The CDR3 DNA is TGCGCCAGCAGCCCCGGGACAGGTAATGGCTACACCTTC. It translates to CASSPGTGNGYTF. The J gene is TRBJ1-2, the V gene TRBV5-1; 8 nucleotides match TRBD1. Trimming at V came to 4 bases and at J to 6 bases, leaving 5 bases not matched to a gene. This CDR3 spans 13 amino acids. Germline CDR1 SGHRS, CDR2 YFSETQ.

The sample holds a few counts of this clone. The V gene is TRBV5-1, the J gene TRBJ1-1; maybe TRBD1 (5 bases). The CDR3 spans 15 residues. V was shortened by 0 bases and J by 6 bases, with 15 bases between the two germline ends. From germline, CDR1 is SGHRS and CDR2 YFSETQ. The DNA for the CDR3 is TGCGCCAGCAGCTTGGACCCCCGGGGGGGTCCTGAAGCTTTCTTT. Encoded protein: CASSLDPRGGPEAFF.

The V gene is TRBV2, the J gene TRBJ2-1, with 8 bases that match TRBD1. Unmatched junction bases numbered 7, after V lost 3 bases and J lost 6 bases. CDR1 is SNHLY, CDR2 FYNNEI, per germline. The CDR3 contains 15 residues. In nucleotides, the CDR3 is TGTGCCAGCAGTGACGGGTTTGACAGGGGCAATGAGCAGTTCTTC. This gives the protein CASSDGFDRGNEQFF.

This clone was recorded a few times. Other nucleotide sequences from this sample produce the same CDR3. The gene calls are TRBV14 and TRBJ1-2, with D possibly matching TRBD1 (6 bases). This CDR3 comprises 15 residues. Germline V gene data show CDR1 as SGHDN and CDR2 as FVKESK. V gave up 2 bases and J gave up 8 bases, with 18 bases separating them. CDR3 sequence: CASSQLGANSYGYTF. The DNA for the CDR3 is TGTGCCAGCAGCCAATTGGGGGCGAACAGTTACGGCTACACCTTC.

This clone has only a few counts. The V call is TRBV5-1, the J call TRBJ2-3; 7 nucleotides match TRBD1. The CDR3 consists of 15 residues. Germline V CDR1 and CDR2: SGHRS, YFSETQ. V trimming: 2 bases; J trimming: 2 bases; junction bases outside the gene matches: 5. The DNA for the CDR3 is TGCGCCAGCAGCTTTAGACAGGGCCCCACAGATACGCAGTATTTT. It encodes CASSFRQGPTDTQYF. Using reference TRBV5-1 and TRBJ2-3 for the parts outside the CDR3, the full variable domain is KAGVTQTPRYLIKTRGQQVTLSCSPISGHRSVSWYQQTPGQGLQFLFEYFSETQRNKGNFPGRFSGRQFSNSRSEMNVSTLELGDSALYLCASSFRQGPTDTQYFGPGTRLTVL.

CDR3 protein: CASRGRGGGELFF. For the CDR3, the DNA is TGTGCCAGCAGGGGGCGCGGGGGCGGGGAGCTGTTTTTT. The gene calls are TRBV6-1 and TRBJ2-2; 7 nucleotides match TRBD2. CDR3 size: 13 residues. From germline, CDR1 is MNHNS and CDR2 SASEGT. Trimming removed 6 bases from V and 7 bases from J; junction bases left unmatched: 5.